These 4 T cell receptor beta chains originate from one sample sequenced in a study of tumor and adjacent non-tumor tissue in lung cancer. The library came from three nested PCR rounds adapted from ARM-PCR protocols. TCRdb analysed the multiplex PCR reads with MiXCR anew, one entry per CDR3 protein. The sample holds approximately 77,000 distinct CDR3 sequences, roughly 80% seen once. RNA was extracted from bulk tissue without any cell sorting. The normal lung tissue was taken more than 3 cm from the tumor edge. Material for sequencing was distant non-tumor lung tissue. These receptors came from a man aged 55 to 70 with non-small cell lung cancer.

About this clonotype itself: A read error is likely, as this CDR3 ends without the conserved phenylalanine or tryptophan. The J gene is TRBJ2-7, the V gene TRBV12-3 or TRBV12-4, with 8 positions matching TRBD2. The CDR3 runs to 15 residues. The trim removed 4 bases at V and 0 bases at J, leaving 5 bases unmatched. CDR3 protein: CASSSIGGASYEQYY. DNA for the CDR3: TGTGCCAGCAGTTCCATCGGGGGGGCCTCCTACGAGCAGTACTAC.

A remark on this clonotype: At one end the junction does not follow the germline gene, possibly because of a read error. The chain joins TRBV5-4 to TRBJ2-1; D uncertain. CDR3 length equals 11 residues. Per germline, CDR1 SGHNT and CDR2 YYREEE (reference sequence). DNA for the CDR3: TGTGCCAGCAGCTTTGACCATGAGCAGTCCTTC. Its protein product is CASSFDHEQSF.

In its sample, this clonotype was seen a few times. A much larger clone lies a single base off, so this may be a read error. V is TRBV4-3 and J is TRBJ2-5; tentatively, D is TRBD1 (5 bases). There are 14 residues in the CDR3. The V gene lost 0 bases and the J gene lost 4 bases, with 9 bases spanning the gap. Germline CDR1 is LGHNA and CDR2 is YSLEER. DNA for the CDR3: TGCGCCAGCAGCCAAGAAGTCCAGGGAGAGACCCAGTACTTC. Protein product: CASSQEVQGETQYF.

Worth noting for this clonotype: Its ends do not fully match the called genes, so a read error is possible. The V and J genes are TRBV4-3 and TRBJ1-1; D not resolved. Germline CDR1 is LGHNA and CDR2 is YSLEER. The length of the CDR3 is 13 residues. The CDR3 nucleotides read TGCGCCAGCAGCCAAGAGACCGTCACTGATGCTTTCTTT. The encoded protein is CASSQETVTDAFF.